Sequencing of this T cell receptor beta chain was carried out in a study of T cell responses to AZD1222 COVID-19 vaccine. Sequencing was performed with immunoSEQ multiplex PCR; in TCRdb, only in-frame clones are kept and a portion is missing. This sample has 65,000 to 90,000 clones; 89% occur once, and the top ten carry about 9.3%. V shed 8 bases and J 0 bases; nucleotides not matched to a gene: 11. Germline CDR1 reads SNHLY; CDR2 reads FYNNEI. The CDR3 length is 18 residues. Here the sequenced sample was peripheral blood, taken 28 days after the second AZD1222 dose. The receptor's source is an adult who received the AZD1222 COVID-19 vaccine. This chain uses TRBV2 with TRBJ2-1, with TRBD2 matching 12 bases. The CDR3 bases are TGTGCCAGCTTCGGACTAGCGGGAACGAGGAGCTCCTACAATGAGCAGTTCTTC. Its translation is CASFGLAGTRSSYNEQFF.